Listed here is a single T cell receptor (beta chain). Its matching antigen is unknown. The data derive from a study of T cells in localized non-small cell lung cancer. Findings of the study overall: Longer overall survival accompanied higher blood T cell density. Owing to sequencing of a solitary tumor region, heterogeneity cannot be discounted.

Trimming removed 1 base at V and 5 bases at J, with 5 bases between. Germline CDR1 and CDR2: SGHDN and FVKESK. The CDR3 consists of 12 residues. The data were produced by immunoSEQ multiplex PCR, yet TCRdb's version contains in-frame clones alone and is incomplete. The sample shows tens of thousands of clones, roughly four fifths of them seen only once. The TCR sequence derives from a man aged 35 to 69 with stage II lung adenocarcinoma. The rearrangement links TRBV14 to TRBJ1-2; D unresolved. Sequenced material: PBMCs, taken before any cancer treatment. This CDR3 reads CASSQGGYGYTF. The CDR3, as DNA: TGTGCCAGCAGCCAAGGCGGTTATGGCTACACCTTC.